What follows are 20 T cell receptor beta chains derived from one specimen sequenced in a study of cytomegalovirus exposure and HLA in healthy donors. Profiled with immunoSEQ multiplex PCR; TCRdb holds only in-frame clones, not every one. The table has 200,000 to 300,000 clones, less than 95% seen once; the top ten hold under 4%. The sequenced sample consisted of PBMCs. The origin of the receptors is a woman aged 30 to 39 in good health and CMV-seronegative.

This clone was seen only once. In DNA form, the CDR3 reads TGCAGCGTTGATCAGGTAGCGGGACAAGAGACCCAGTACTTC. Its translation is CSVDQVAGQETQYF. The chain has TRBV29-1 and TRBJ2-5, with 8 nucleotides matching TRBD2. The CDR3 is made up of 14 amino acids. Looked up from germline, CDR1 is SQVTM and CDR2 is ANQGSEA. The junction had 5 bases not matched to a gene; V was cut back by 3 bases and J by 2 bases.

The rearrangement joins TRBV7-6 to TRBJ2-7, with 10 bases identical to TRBD2. From germline, CDR1 is SGHVS and CDR2 FNYEAQ. The CDR3 contains 13 residues. The CDR3 loop reads CATGTSAVNEQYF. The CDR3 DNA sequence: TGTGCAACCGGGACTAGCGCAGTCAACGAGCAGTACTTC.

This clone has just one count. The J gene is TRBJ2-3, the V gene TRBV5-1; 9 bases align to TRBD2. The CDR3 is 15 residues long. The germline V gene has CDR1 SGHRS and CDR2 YFSETQ. V was clipped by 4 bases and J by 1 base; unmatched bases: 4. The CDR3 here is CASSHSGRGTDTQYF. CDR3 coding DNA: TGCGCCAGCAGCCATAGCGGGAGAGGCACAGATACGCAGTATTTT.

This chain joins TRBV27 and TRBJ2-7; possible D gene TRBD2, 6 bases. This CDR3 spans 14 amino acids. Per germline, CDR1 MNHEY and CDR2 SMNVEV (reference sequence). V lost 1 base and J 1 base, leaving 8 bases between the germline ends. CDR3 amino acids: CASSLLRDSYEQYF. As DNA, the CDR3 is TGTGCCAGCAGTTTATTGCGGGATTCCTACGAGCAGTACTTC.

The chain carries TRBV5-1 and TRBJ2-3; 12 bases are a match to TRBD2. The CDR3 loop spans 16 amino acids. Germline V gives CDR1 SGHRS, CDR2 YFSETQ. V lost 4 bases, J lost 3 bases, and 6 bases stayed unmatched. CDR3 in amino acids: CASSTTSGSITDTQYF. Here the CDR3 DNA reads TGCGCCAGCAGCACGACTAGCGGGAGCATAACAGATACGCAGTATTTT.

The CDR3: CASSISTAYNEQFF. In DNA, the CDR3 is TGTGCCAGTAGTATCTCCACGGCCTACAATGAGCAGTTCTTC. J is TRBJ2-1 and V is TRBV19; D gene uncertain. Per germline, CDR1 LNHDA and CDR2 SQIVND (reference sequence). The germline V and J ends were trimmed by 3 bases and 2 bases, with 8 bases remaining between them. There are 14 residues in the CDR3. The full variable domain, rest sourced from reference TRBV19 and TRBJ2-1, is DGGITQSPKYLFRKEGQNVTLSCEQNLNHDAMYWYRQDPGQGLRLIYYSQIVNDFQKGDIAEGYSVSREKKESFPLTVTSAQKNPTAFYLCASSISTAYNEQFFGPGTRLTVL.

The chain recombines TRBV5-1 with TRBJ2-2, with unresolved D. CDR1 and CDR2 from the germline V gene are SGHRS and YFSETQ. There are 15 residues in the CDR3. Trimming cost V 0 bases and J 6 bases, with 12 bases left between them. The CDR3 spells CASSLVSAPPGELFF. The CDR3 DNA sequence: TGCGCCAGCAGCTTGGTGTCGGCTCCCCCCGGGGAGCTGTTTTTT.

The chain links TRBV4-2 to TRBJ2-7; 10 positions agree with TRBD2. Germline V gene data show CDR1 as LGHNA and CDR2 as YNFKEQ. V lost 2 bases and J lost 2; bases outside the gene matches: 3. The CDR3 has 15 amino acids. CDR3 nucleotides: TGTGCCAGCAGCCAAACTAGCGGGGCGGCCTACGAGCAGTACTTC. This sequence encodes CASSQTSGAAYEQYF.

The V call is TRBV7-9, the J call TRBJ2-3; D gene unclear. Trimming pared 0 bases from V and 9 bases from J, leaving 10 bases between. This CDR3 spans 13 amino acids. Germline V gives CDR1 SEHNR, CDR2 FQNEAQ (reference sequence). The chain's CDR3 is CASSLAGGHTQYF. CDR3 nucleotide sequence: TGTGCCAGCAGCTTAGCGGGCGGCCACACGCAGTATTTT.

V is TRBV29-1 and J is TRBJ2-1, with D unresolved. The CDR3 sequence is 14 residues long. Germline CDR1 is SQVTM and CDR2 is ANQGSEA. Trimming pared 8 bases from V and 0 bases from J, leaving 14 bases between. Written as DNA, the CDR3 is TGCAGCCTTTCGGCGGAGAGCTCCTACAATGAGCAGTTCTTC. This translates into CSLSAESSYNEQFF.

This chain connects TRBV11-2 to TRBJ2-6; D ambiguous. The CDR3 contains 15 residues. Germline-derived CDR1 and CDR2 are SGHAT and FQNNGV. V lost 3 bases and J lost 2, with 8 bases in between. The CDR3 sequence is CASSLLVAGANVLTF. CDR3 bases: TGTGCCAGCAGCTTGTTGGTCGCTGGGGCCAACGTCCTGACTTTC. The full variable domain, with the rest looked up from reference TRBV11-2 and TRBJ2-6, is EAGVAQSPRYKIIEKRQSVAFWCNPISGHATLYWYQQILGQGPKLLIQFQNNGVVDDSQLPKDRFSAERLKGVDSTLKIQPAKLEDSAVYLCASSLLVAGANVLTFGAGSRLTVL.

This chain connects TRBV6-5 to TRBJ2-1; D possibly corresponds to TRBD1 (5 bases). The germline V gene has CDR1 MNHEY and CDR2 SVGAGI. V lost 0 bases and J 10 bases, leaving 19 bases between the germline ends. The CDR3 is made up of 16 amino acids. In nucleotides, the CDR3 is TGTGCCAGCAGTTACTCGGGGATCCAGCTGCCAGGGGAGCAGTTCTTC. Translating gives CASSYSGIQLPGEQFF.

The chain combines TRBV5-4 with TRBJ1-2; D remains ambiguous. The CDR3 length is 14 residues. The germline CDR1 and CDR2 sequences are SGHNT and YYREEE (reference sequence). With 0 bases removed from V and 1 base from J, the gap between germline ends came to 7 bases. The CDR3 DNA reads TGTGCCAGCAGCTTGGCCGGCCTTAACTATGGCTACACCTTC. Translation gives CASSLAGLNYGYTF. Variable domain in full (rest from reference TRBV5-4 and TRBJ1-2): ETGVTQSPTHLIKTRGQQVTLRCSSQSGHNTVSWYQQALGQGPQFIFQYYREEENGRGNFPPRFSGLQFPNYSSELNVNALELDDSALYLCASSLAGLNYGYTFGSGTRLTVV.

This chain links TRBV13 with TRBJ2-1; D gene unclear. Germline CDR1 PRHDT, CDR2 FYEKMQ (reference sequence). This CDR3 spans 13 amino acids. V was shortened by 0 bases and J by 8 bases, with 8 bases between the two germline ends. DNA of the CDR3: TGTGCCAGCAGCTTAGGCGGTAGGGATGAGCAGTTCTTC. It encodes CASSLGGRDEQFF.

The gene calls are TRBV28 and TRBJ1-4; 7 bases map to TRBD1. CDR3 length: 15 residues. The germline V gene encodes CDR1 MDHEN and CDR2 SYDVKM. The J segment lost 4 bases and the V segment lost 4 bases, leaving 6 bases of the junction unmatched. CDR3 sequence: CASSSRGGINEKLFF. CDR3 nucleotide sequence: TGTGCCAGCAGTTCCAGGGGGGGGATTAATGAAAAACTGTTTTTT.

V and J are TRBV6-6 and TRBJ1-1; D might be TRBD1 (6 bases). This CDR3 is built from 14 residues. V was cut by 2 bases and J by 4 bases, with 11 bases left in between. Germline loops: CDR1 MNHNY, CDR2 SVGAGI (reference sequence). CDR3: CASSYGGPGTEAFF. For the CDR3, the DNA is TGTGCCAGCAGTTACGGGGGGCCGGGCACTGAAGCTTTCTTT.

The chain recombines TRBV4-2 with TRBJ2-3; TRBD2 might be the D (6 bases). V was clipped by 4 bases and J by 3 bases, with 14 bases between them. Germline CDR1 LGHNA, CDR2 YNFKEQ. CDR3 length: 15 residues. The DNA for the CDR3 is TGTGCCAGCAGCCGAGCGCATCGGGGGACAGATACGCAGTATTTT. Protein: CASSRAHRGTDTQYF.

The chain joins TRBV28 to TRBJ2-1; the match to TRBD2 covers 14 bases. Germline V gives CDR1 MDHEN, CDR2 SYDVKM. V shed 3 bases, J shed 4 bases, and the junction held 8 bases outside the gene matches. The CDR3 covers 18 residues. CDR3 DNA: TGTGCCAGCAGTTTTCCGGGACTAGCGGGAGTAGGATACAATGAGCAGTTCTTC. This gives the protein CASSFPGLAGVGYNEQFF.

The chain employs TRBV27 and TRBJ2-2, with TRBD2 matching over 16 bases. This CDR3 region has 20 residues. Trimming took 7 bases from V and 4 from J; bases not matched to a gene: 15. Germline lookup yields CDR1 MNHEY and CDR2 SMNVEV (reference sequence). CDR3 nucleotide sequence: TGTGCCAGCACGCTTTATCCGGGACTAGCGGGAGGGCAGGGCACCGGGGAGCTGTTTTTT. It is translated as CASTLYPGLAGGQGTGELFF.

In this sample, this clone turned up once. The V and J genes are TRBV6-5 and TRBJ1-1; D remains unclear. V was clipped by 2 bases and J by 5 bases, with 15 bases between them. Germline loops: CDR1 MNHEY, CDR2 SVGAGI. The CDR3 consists of 15 residues. DNA of the CDR3: TGTGCCAGCAGTTACCCTACATATGGGAATACTGAAGCTTTCTTT. It yields the protein CASSYPTYGNTEAFF.